This TCR beta chain emerged from a study of blood T cell repertoires in COVID-19. On the study more broadly: Italy, Spain and the United States were the sources of the convalescent and acute COVID-19 samples. T cells, B-cell-depleted T cells, or PBMCs provided the cDNA or gDNA that served as material.

Profiled with immunoSEQ multiplex PCR; TCRdb holds only in-frame clones, not every one. The sample lists about 140,000 clones; roughly 84% were seen once. Trimming removed 0 bases from V and 0 bases from J, with 12 bases in between. Germline CDR1 reads MGHRA; CDR2 reads YSYEKL. This CDR3 is 16 amino acids long. The receptor was isolated from a human donor in a cohort sampled during active COVID-19. This chain links TRBV4-1 with TRBJ2-7, with a possible D match to TRBD1 (5 bases). The source material was peripheral blood. The CDR3 nucleotides are TGCGCCAGCAGCCAAGATCCGCCAGGGTACTCCTACGAGCAGTACTTC. Its translation: CASSQDPPGYSYEQYF.